These 30 T cell receptor beta chains came from one sample sequenced in a study of shared clonotypes between healthy human individuals. Sequencing was performed with immunoSEQ multiplex PCR; in TCRdb, only in-frame clones are kept and a portion is missing. The sample has fewer than 200,000 clones, over 80% seen once. What was sequenced was naive CD4+ T cells sorted from blood. Subset here: CD45RA+ positively selected. The receptors originated from a young woman in good health.

The chain has TRBV6-5 and TRBJ2-3; D not resolved. Trimming left V 4 bases short and J 7 bases short, with 12 bases between. The CDR3 totals 13 residues. Germline loops: CDR1 MNHEY, CDR2 SVGAGI. DNA for the CDR3: TGTGCCAGCAGTTTCCTACCCTCCCATACGCAGTATTTT. It yields the protein CASSFLPSHTQYF.

Here the CDR3 DNA reads TGTGCCAGCAGCCTACAGGAGAACACTGAAGCTTTCTTT. This sequence encodes CASSLQENTEAFF. This rearrangement joins TRBV7-6 to TRBJ1-1, with a weak D call TRBD1 (5 bases). There are 13 residues in the CDR3. CDR1 SGHVS and CDR2 FNYEAQ come from the germline V gene. The ends were cut back, 5 bases at V and 1 base at J, with 8 bases in the middle.

This clone was seen a single time. The chain employs TRBV28 and TRBJ2-7; D is unclear. The CDR3 spans 14 residues. Germline V CDR1 and CDR2: MDHEN, SYDVKM. The V gene lost 6 bases and the J gene lost 4 bases, with 16 bases spanning the gap. CDR3 region: CASSPPRGPYEQYF. CDR3 coding DNA: TGTGCCAGCAGCCCTCCGCGCGGACCTTACGAGCAGTACTTC.

The chain has TRBV7-9 and TRBJ2-7; tentatively, D is TRBD1 (5 bases). With 5 bases removed from V and 0 bases from J, the gap between germline ends came to 8 bases. CDR3 length: 13 amino acids. CDR1 is SEHNR and CDR2 is FQNEAQ in the germline V gene (reference sequence). The CDR3 bases are TGTGCCAGCAGCCCTGGGGCCTCCTACGAGCAGTACTTC. The encoded protein is CASSPGASYEQYF.

This clone was seen only once. The chain couples TRBV10-3 to TRBJ2-3; D is possibly TRBD2 (6 bases). Trimming took 4 bases from V and 4 from J, leaving 15 bases between them. CDR3 size: 15 residues. CDR1 and CDR2 from the germline V gene are ENHRY and SYGVKD. This chain's CDR3 is CAISVSTGAADTQYF. In nucleotides, the CDR3 is TGTGCCATCAGTGTGTCCACGGGAGCTGCAGATACGCAGTATTTT.

The V call is TRBV20-1, the J call TRBJ2-1; D is ambiguous. The CDR3 consists of 11 residues. CDR1 is DFQATT and CDR2 is SNEGSKA in the germline V gene (reference sequence). V dropped 3 bases and J dropped 8 bases, with 8 bases sitting between them. CDR3 nucleotides: TGCAGTGCTAGGAGTCGGGATGAGCAGTTCTTC. This translates into CSARSRDEQFF.

This clone occurred a few times. The chain combines TRBV5-1 with TRBJ2-7; tentatively, D is TRBD2 (5 bases). CDR3 length equals 15 residues. Trimming pared 3 bases from V and 6 bases from J, leaving 19 bases between. The germline gives CDR1 SGHRS, CDR2 YFSETQ. The CDR3 here is CASSYTADGVVEQYF. The CDR3 nucleotides read TGCGCCAGCAGCTATACGGCAGACGGGGTCGTCGAGCAGTACTTC. The full variable domain, rest sourced from reference TRBV5-1 and TRBJ2-7, is KAGVTQTPRYLIKTRGQQVTLSCSPISGHRSVSWYQQTPGQGLQFLFEYFSETQRNKGNFPGRFSGRQFSNSRSEMNVSTLELGDSALYLCASSYTADGVVEQYFGPGTRLTVT.

This clone has a handful of counts. The chain links TRBV2 to TRBJ2-7; 7 nucleotides agree with TRBD1. The CDR3 has 13 residues. Germline CDR1 is SNHLY and CDR2 is FYNNEI. With V trimmed by 8 bases and J by 4 bases, 8 bases remained unmatched. The CDR3 reads CASGQDSFYEQYF. The DNA of the CDR3 is TGTGCCAGCGGACAGGACAGTTTTTACGAGCAGTACTTC. The full variable domain, in which reference TRBV2 and TRBJ2-7 provide the parts outside the CDR3, is EPEVTQTPSHQVTQMGQEVILRCVPISNHLYFYWYRQILGQKVEFLVSFYNNEISEKSEIFDDQFSVERPDGSNFTLKIRSTKLEDSAMYFCASGQDSFYEQYFGPGTRLTVT.

The chain recombines TRBV28 with TRBJ1-4, with TRBD1 as a possible D gene (6 bases). CDR3 length equals 17 residues. Between the trimmed V and J ends, which lost 3 bases and 7 bases, there was a span of 21 bases. CDR1 is MDHEN and CDR2 is SYDVKM in the germline V gene. The CDR3 sequence: CASSLATSGDTGEKLFF. In nucleotides, the CDR3 is TGTGCCAGCAGTTTGGCCACCTCAGGGGATACGGGTGAAAAACTGTTTTTT.

This sequence joins TRBV6-1 and TRBJ2-3; 8 nucleotides agree with TRBD2. The length of the CDR3 is 15 residues. Germline lookup yields CDR1 MNHNS and CDR2 SASEGT. V shed 1 base, J shed 4 bases, and the junction held 4 bases outside the gene matches. The CDR3 here is CASSEVAGGSDTQYF. The CDR3 region has the DNA TGTGCCAGCAGTGAAGTTGCGGGAGGATCAGATACGCAGTATTTT.

This clone was detected only once. CDR3 protein: CASSILSGTGPTEQYF. CDR3 DNA sequence: TGTGCCAGCAGCATACTTTCGGGGACAGGGCCGACGGAGCAGTACTTC. This rearrangement joins TRBV27 to TRBJ2-7; TRBD1 matches at 9 bases. CDR3 length: 16 amino acids. Trimming at V came to 6 bases and at J to 7 bases, leaving 16 bases not matched to a gene. Germline V lookup: CDR1 MNHEY, CDR2 SMNVEV (reference sequence).

This clone turned up a few times. The chain recombines TRBV7-8 with TRBJ2-7; 11 bases align to TRBD2. Germline CDR1 and CDR2: SGHVS and FQNEAQ. V lost 1 base to trimming and J lost 1 base; unmatched junction nucleotides: 3. The CDR3 has 16 amino acids. This CDR3 reads CASSLGGTSGSYEQYF. The CDR3 bases are TGTGCCAGCAGCTTAGGGGGGACTAGCGGATCCTACGAGCAGTACTTC.

This rearrangement joins TRBV6-1 to TRBJ2-7, with 12 bases lining up with TRBD2. V lost 11 bases and J lost 4; bases outside the gene matches: 3. Per the germline V gene, CDR1 is MNHNS and CDR2 is SASEGT. This CDR3 is built from 12 residues. The CDR3 protein is CAGGTSGYEQYF. CDR3 nucleotide sequence: TGTGCCGGAGGGACTAGCGGGTACGAGCAGTACTTC.

This chain connects TRBV6-5 to TRBJ1-1; D perhaps matches TRBD1 (6 bases). The CDR3 is made up of 12 amino acids. CDR1 is MNHEY and CDR2 is SVGAGI in the germline V gene. V lost 6 bases and J 6 bases, leaving 11 bases between the germline ends. The DNA for the CDR3 is TGTGCCAGCAGCCCCAGGGGAGCTGAAGCTTTCTTT. It specifies CASSPRGAEAFF.

V and J are TRBV30 and TRBJ2-1, with D uncertain. The germline V gene encodes CDR1 GTSNPN and CDR2 SVGIG (reference sequence). There are 14 residues in the CDR3. V was trimmed by 7 bases and J by 0 bases, leaving 13 bases between them. This chain's CDR3 is CASQAVSSYNEQFF. The CDR3 DNA follows: TGTGCCTCCCAAGCCGTGAGCTCCTACAATGAGCAGTTCTTC.

The table lists this clone with a few counts. The chain combines TRBV7-9 with TRBJ2-7, with D possibly being TRBD2 (5 bases). V was clipped by 5 bases and J by 4 bases, with 12 bases between them. The CDR3 totals 13 residues. In germline, CDR1 is SEHNR, CDR2 FQNEAQ (reference sequence). CDR3 DNA: TGTGCCAGCAGCACTTTTCGGAGGTACGAGCAGTACTTC. Protein sequence: CASSTFRRYEQYF.

The chain uses TRBV19 and TRBJ1-2, with a possible D match to TRBD1 (5 bases). The CDR3 has 12 residues. From germline, CDR1 is LNHDA and CDR2 SQIVND (reference sequence). Trimming stripped 4 bases from V and 4 bases from J, with 7 bases between. The CDR3 here is CASSNQGYGYTF. The DNA for the CDR3 is TGTGCCAGTAGTAATCAGGGCTATGGCTACACCTTC.

The gene calls are TRBV5-8 and TRBJ1-1, with a tentative D call TRBD1 (6 bases). This CDR3 spans 13 amino acids. Trimming stripped 5 bases from V and 6 bases from J, with 14 bases between. From germline, CDR1 is SGHTS and CDR2 YDEGEE. CDR3 DNA sequence: TGTGCCAGCAGGCTAGGGGGATCGGCTGAAGCTTTCTTT. Protein sequence: CASRLGGSAEAFF.

The gene calls are TRBV5-6 and TRBJ1-5; D remains ambiguous. Germline CDR1 SGHDT, CDR2 YYEEEE. The CDR3 has 14 residues. The V and J ends lost 0 bases and 6 bases respectively, with 10 bases between them. CDR3 sequence (DNA): TGTGCCAGCAGCTTGGGTTTACGTTCTCAGCCCCAGCATTTT. It yields the protein CASSLGLRSQPQHF.

This rearrangement joins TRBV28 to TRBJ2-5; D is uncertain. The DNA end is more similar to TRBJ2-7, so the J call may be wrong. Germline CDR1 is MDHEN and CDR2 is SYDVKM. The CDR3 loop spans 11 amino acids. In DNA form, the CDR3 reads TGTGCCAGCAGTCCGACCGGCGAGCAGTACTTC. Amino acid sequence: CASSPTGEQYF.

V is TRBV18 and J is TRBJ2-7; D gene ambiguous. With 2 bases removed from V and 6 bases from J, the gap between germline ends came to 17 bases. The CDR3 sequence is 15 residues long. Per germline, CDR1 KGHSH and CDR2 LQKENI. For the CDR3, the DNA is TGTGCCAGCTCACCAAGCCGGGCAGACCTCGGCGAGCAGTACTTC. It codes for CASSPSRADLGEQYF.

The chain has TRBV4-1 and TRBJ2-6; 8 positions agree with TRBD1. The CDR3 spans 20 residues. Per the germline V gene, CDR1 is MGHRA and CDR2 is YSYEKL. V was pared by 0 bases and J by 0 bases, with 10 bases of the junction left unmatched. The CDR3 protein is CASSQDWGRGLSSGANVLTF. CDR3 sequence (DNA): TGCGCCAGCAGCCAAGACTGGGGCAGGGGGCTTTCCTCTGGGGCCAACGTCCTGACTTTC.

The chain recombines TRBV27 with TRBJ2-2, with 9 bases aligning to TRBD1. The germline gives CDR1 MNHEY, CDR2 SMNVEV (reference sequence). The CDR3 is 14 residues long. Trimming cost V 6 bases and J 4 bases; bases outside gene matches: 3. The CDR3 loop reads CASRGQGGTGELFF. The CDR3 coding sequence is TGTGCCAGCAGGGGACAGGGCGGCACCGGGGAGCTGTTTTTT.

The rearrangement joins TRBV5-6 to TRBJ2-1, with 9 bases lining up with TRBD2. J was trimmed by 5 bases and V by 0 bases; bases with no gene match: 12. CDR3 size: 18 residues. Germline values: CDR1 SGHDT, CDR2 YYEEEE. The CDR3 DNA follows: TGTGCCAGCAGCTTGGTTGCGGGAGGGCCCATAACCCACAATGAGCAGTTCTTC. It yields the protein CASSLVAGGPITHNEQFF.

This clone was seen a few times. The chain recombines TRBV29-1 with TRBJ1-2; a possible D gene is TRBD1 (5 bases). In germline, CDR1 is SQVTM, CDR2 ANQGSEA. The germline V and J ends were trimmed by 3 bases and 6 bases, with 8 bases remaining between them. The CDR3 sequence is 11 residues long. In nucleotides, the CDR3 is TGCAGCGTTGACAGGGCTAATGGCTACACCTTC. Its protein is CSVDRANGYTF.

In DNA form, the CDR3 reads TGTGCCAGCACCCCCCGCGCTCCCAAGAGTTACAATGAGCAGTTCTTC. Translation: CASTPRAPKSYNEQFF. The chain joins TRBV21-1 to TRBJ2-1; the D segment call TRBD2 is taken from the table without a DNA check. TRBV21-1 is classified as a pseudogene. The CDR3 spans 16 residues.

The rearrangement links TRBV6-6 to TRBJ2-7; TRBD1 matches at 7 bases. The V gene's germline CDR1 is MNHNY and CDR2 SVGAGI (reference sequence). The CDR3 runs to 15 residues. With 6 bases clipped from V and 2 bases from J, the junction kept 10 bases outside the gene matches. CDR3 protein: CASRGPGTDPYEQYF. The DNA for the CDR3 is TGTGCCAGCAGAGGACCCGGGACAGATCCCTACGAGCAGTACTTC.

The chain has TRBV6-1 and TRBJ2-7; perhaps TRBD2 as D (6 bases). Germline-derived CDR1 and CDR2 are MNHNS and SASEGT. V was pared by 5 bases and J by 2 bases, with 16 bases between. CDR3 length: 15 residues. CDR3: CASSRDLGGAYEQYF. The DNA for the CDR3 is TGTGCCAGCAGTCGGGACTTGGGTGGAGCCTACGAGCAGTACTTC.

The J gene is TRBJ1-2, the V gene TRBV11-2; 9 bases map to TRBD1. J was trimmed by 10 bases and V by 5 bases; bases with no gene match: 11. The CDR3 has 14 residues. Germline values: CDR1 SGHAT, CDR2 FQNNGV. The CDR3, as DNA: TGTGCCAGCAGCGGCCGGGACAGGGATCGATCCTACACCTTC. The encoded protein is CASSGRDRDRSYTF.

This clone has a handful of counts. V gene TRBV29-1 combines with J gene TRBJ2-7, with TRBD1 as a possible D gene (5 bases). In germline, CDR1 is SQVTM, CDR2 ANQGSEA. The V end was cut by 4 bases, the J end by 3 bases, with 10 bases between. The CDR3 has 12 amino acids. CDR3 sequence: CSVVSQGYEQYF. The CDR3 coding sequence is TGCAGCGTTGTTTCCCAGGGCTACGAGCAGTACTTC.